These 29 T cell receptor beta chains originate from one sample sequenced in a study of blood T cell repertoires in COVID-19. Some clones are missing from TCRdb's copy, which holds only in-frame ones; the method was immunoSEQ multiplex PCR. The table records around 93,000 clones, over 80% of them present only once. Input material: peripheral blood. Receptors were obtained from an elderly man with acute or convalescent COVID-19.

A single count supports this clone. J is TRBJ2-7 and V is TRBV12-3 or TRBV12-4; 8 nucleotides match TRBD2. There are 11 residues in the CDR3. The V segment lost 10 bases and the J segment 6 bases; nucleotides outside the gene matches: 5. The CDR3 nucleotides are TGTGCCACGCGGCGGGGGGCCGAGCAGTACTTC. Its protein product is CATRRGAEQYF.

The chain carries TRBV5-4 and TRBJ2-1, with TRBD2 identical over 16 bases. The V gene's germline CDR1 is SGHNT and CDR2 YYREEE (reference sequence). The CDR3 loop spans 16 amino acids. V shed 4 bases, J shed 9 bases, and the junction held 7 bases outside the gene matches. The CDR3 reads CASSPGLAGGRGEQFF. The DNA of the CDR3 is TGTGCCAGCAGCCCGGGACTAGCGGGAGGGCGGGGTGAGCAGTTCTTC.

This clone was seen just once. The chain combines TRBV5-7 with TRBJ1-6, with 9 bases that match TRBD1. TRBV5-7 is an ORF, with its function uncertain. The V segment lost 0 bases and the J segment 7 bases; nucleotides outside the gene matches: 5. CDR3 length equals 16 residues. The DNA of the CDR3 is TGTGCCAGCAGCTTGGTGGTAACAGGGGGCAATTCACCCCTCCACTTT. It codes for CASSLVVTGGNSPLHF.

The chain links TRBV6-5 to TRBJ1-2; the D gene is possibly TRBD1 (5 bases). This CDR3 is built from 13 residues. Germline V gives CDR1 MNHEY, CDR2 SVGAGI. V gave up 2 bases and J gave up 7 bases, with 11 bases separating them. The CDR3 spells CASSYGGAGGYTF. The CDR3 DNA follows: TGTGCCAGCAGTTACGGAGGGGCGGGTGGCTACACCTTC.

The table lists this clone with a few counts. The J gene is TRBJ1-3, the V gene TRBV7-9; D is unresolved. Germline-derived CDR1 and CDR2 are SEHNR and FQNEAQ (reference sequence). Trimming removed 2 bases at V and 0 bases at J, with 20 bases between. The CDR3 is 19 amino acids. The CDR3 region is CASSLILGGYQASGNTIYF. The CDR3 coding sequence is TGTGCCAGCAGCTTAATTTTAGGAGGGTATCAAGCCTCTGGAAACACCATATATTTT.

V usage is TRBV7-2 and J usage is TRBJ2-6; D remains ambiguous. The CDR3 runs to 15 residues. Trimming took off 4 bases at V and 2 bases at J, with 9 bases between the two ends. Germline lookup yields CDR1 SGHTA and CDR2 FQGNSA. This CDR3 is CASSSTAPGANVLTF. CDR3 bases: TGTGCCAGCAGCTCCACAGCCCCTGGGGCCAACGTCCTGACTTTC.

The chain links TRBV3-1 (or the pseudogene TRBV3-2) to TRBJ2-2; D possibly corresponds to TRBD2 (7 bases). Trimming stripped 3 bases from V and 4 bases from J, with 15 bases between. Looked up from germline, CDR1 is LGHDT and CDR2 is YNNKEL (reference sequence). The CDR3 covers 16 residues. CDR3 in DNA: TGTGCCAGCAGCCAGGGGGGGCAAGCGGGCACCGGGGAGCTGTTTTTT. The encoded protein is CASSQGGQAGTGELFF.

The chain recombines TRBV10-3 with TRBJ1-6; D unresolved. V lost 6 bases, J lost 0 bases, and 15 bases lay in between. Germline assignment: CDR1 ENHRY and CDR2 SYGVKD. This CDR3 is built from 17 residues. CDR3 in DNA: TGTGCCATCAGACAAAGCGGAGGTGGCTCCTATAATTCACCCCTCCACTTT. It yields the protein CAIRQSGGGSYNSPLHF.

V usage is TRBV10-2 and J usage is TRBJ1-1; TRBD1 aligns across 8 bases. Looked up from germline, CDR1 is WSHSY and CDR2 is SAAADI. J was trimmed by 2 bases and V by 8 bases; bases with no gene match: 1. This CDR3 spans 12 amino acids. The CDR3 region is CASGQGNTEAFF. In DNA, the CDR3 is TGCGCCAGCGGACAGGGCAACACTGAAGCTTTCTTT.

This rearrangement joins TRBV24-1 to TRBJ2-5; possible D gene TRBD2, 5 bases. The germline V and J ends were trimmed by 3 bases and 3 bases, with 10 bases remaining between them. CDR3 size: 14 residues. Germline V gene data show CDR1 as KGHDR and CDR2 as SFDVKD. The CDR3 sequence: CATSDEGPKETQYF. The CDR3 DNA follows: TGTGCCACCAGTGATGAGGGCCCGAAAGAGACCCAGTACTTC.

This chain uses TRBV28 with TRBJ1-2; D possibly corresponds to TRBD1 (6 bases). CDR1 and CDR2 from the germline V gene are MDHEN and SYDVKM. Trimming left V 4 bases short and J 4 bases short, with 13 bases between. The CDR3 loop spans 14 amino acids. The CDR3 sequence: CASSSGDTSYGYTF. The CDR3 nucleotides read TGTGCCAGCAGTTCAGGGGACACAAGCTATGGCTACACCTTC.

The chain is built from TRBV3-1 (or the pseudogene TRBV3-2) and TRBJ1-1; D unresolved. Trimming left V 3 bases short and J 6 bases short, with 11 bases between. The CDR3 sequence is 13 residues long. Germline CDR1 and CDR2: LGHDT and YNNKEL (reference sequence). The CDR3 bases are TGTGCCAGCAGCCATAGAGGTTTGTCTGAAGCTTTCTTT. Translating gives CASSHRGLSEAFF.

This clone was detected ten times or more. V usage is TRBV19 and J usage is TRBJ1-4; 11 bases map to TRBD1. The CDR3 runs to 15 residues. The trim removed 6 bases at V and 6 bases at J, leaving 6 bases unmatched. Germline assignment: CDR1 LNHDA and CDR2 SQIVND (reference sequence). As DNA, the CDR3 is TGTGCCAGTAGGAAACCGGGACAGGGGGATGAAAAACTGTTTTTT. It translates to CASRKPGQGDEKLFF.

Only one count was recorded for this clone. The rearrangement links TRBV2 to TRBJ2-3, with D hard to call. Germline V gene sequence: CDR1 SNHLY, CDR2 FYNNEI. The CDR3 extends over 13 amino acids. The V and J ends lost 3 bases and 1 base respectively, with 5 bases between them. The CDR3 region has the DNA TGTGCCAGCAGTGAGCGAGGCACAGATACGCAGTATTTT. Amino acids: CASSERGTDTQYF.

The chain joins TRBV7-2 to TRBJ2-5, with D maybe TRBD1 (6 bases). CDR3 length: 14 amino acids. Germline CDR1 is SGHTA and CDR2 is FQGNSA. Trimming took off 5 bases at V and 3 bases at J, with 13 bases between the two ends. This CDR3 is CASSRFGQKETQYF. The CDR3 coding sequence is TGTGCCAGCAGCCGTTTTGGACAGAAAGAGACCCAGTACTTC.

This chain links TRBV7-2 with TRBJ1-1; D is uncertain. Between the trimmed V and J ends, which lost 2 bases and 1 base, there was a span of 8 bases. This CDR3 has 14 amino acids. Germline CDR1 SGHTA, CDR2 FQGNSA. For the CDR3, the DNA is TGTGCCAGCAGCTTATTTCTTCCGAACACTGAAGCTTTCTTT. The encoded protein is CASSLFLPNTEAFF.

This rearrangement joins TRBV30 to TRBJ1-6, with 9 positions matching TRBD1. Germline V gives CDR1 GTSNPN, CDR2 SVGIG (reference sequence). The CDR3 is 15 residues long. V lost 4 bases to trimming and J lost 7 bases; unmatched junction nucleotides: 8. CDR3 in amino acids: CAWTPAGQGNSPLHF. The CDR3 nucleotides are TGTGCCTGGACCCCGGCGGGACAGGGAAATTCACCCCTCCACTTT.

The chain employs TRBV9 and TRBJ1-5; 9 bases are a match to TRBD1. Trimming removed 4 bases from V and 3 bases from J; junction bases left unmatched: 8. Germline-derived CDR1 and CDR2 are SGDLS and YYNGEE. CDR3 length: 16 residues. CDR3 DNA sequence: TGTGCCAGCAGCCCGGGACAGGGAAGGCCCAATCAGCCCCAGCATTTT. This translates into CASSPGQGRPNQPQHF. The variable domain in full, with the rest retrieved from reference TRBV9 and TRBJ1-5, is DSGVTQTPKHLITATGQRVTLRCSPRSGDLSVYWYQQSLDQGLQFLIQYYNGEERAKGNILERFSAQQFPDLHSELNLSSLELGDSALYFCASSPGQGRPNQPQHFGDGTRLSIL.

The rearrangement uses TRBV10-2 and TRBJ2-1; D gene unclear. The CDR3 contains 14 residues. Germline CDR1 WSHSY, CDR2 SAAADI. V was shortened by 2 bases and J by 5 bases, with 10 bases between the two germline ends. CDR3 coding DNA: TGCGCCAGCAGTGAGACAACAAAACACAATGAGCAGTTCTTC. Translation gives CASSETTKHNEQFF.

This rearrangement joins TRBV15 to TRBJ2-7; D might be TRBD1 (7 bases). The CDR3 is 14 amino acids. Trimming took off 7 bases at V and 1 base at J, with 14 bases between the two ends. Germline loops: CDR1 LNHNV, CDR2 YYDKDF (reference sequence). CDR3 nucleotides: TGTGCCACCACTGAGGGGGCGGGGTCCTACGAGCAGTACTTC. Translated, it gives CATTEGAGSYEQYF.

This rearrangement joins TRBV28 to TRBJ1-5; no definite D call. V gave up 8 bases and J gave up 10 bases, with 15 bases separating them. Germline CDR1 reads MDHEN; CDR2 reads SYDVKM. The CDR3 covers 12 residues. In nucleotides, the CDR3 is TGTGCCAGCGGCGAGATTGGTAGCCCCCAGCATTTT. Protein: CASGEIGSPQHF.

The chain employs TRBV5-4 and TRBJ1-1, with TRBD1 identical over 9 bases. Germline assignment: CDR1 SGHNT and CDR2 YYREEE (reference sequence). The CDR3 loop spans 15 amino acids. Trimming at V came to 4 bases and at J to 7 bases, leaving 11 bases not matched to a gene. The CDR3 reads CASSLRDRVTGEAFF. The CDR3 DNA reads TGTGCCAGCAGCCTCCGGGACAGGGTTACGGGTGAAGCTTTCTTT.

J is TRBJ2-2 and V is TRBV3-1 (or the pseudogene TRBV3-2), with 9 positions matching TRBD2. Germline-derived CDR1 and CDR2 are LGHDT and YNNKEL (reference sequence). The CDR3 has 13 residues. Trimming took 6 bases from V and 11 from J; bases not matched to a gene: 7. The CDR3 sequence is CASRPAGTSELFF. In DNA form, the CDR3 reads TGTGCCAGCAGACCCGCCGGGACTAGCGAGCTGTTTTTT.

In its sample, this clone was seen once. This chain uses TRBV3-1 (or the pseudogene TRBV3-2) with TRBJ2-3; 11 bases agree with TRBD2. The length of the CDR3 is 16 residues. Germline CDR1 is LGHDT and CDR2 is YNNKEL (reference sequence). The V gene end was trimmed by 4 bases and the J gene end by 1 base; junction bases not matched to a gene: 4. CDR3 amino acids: CASSPLAGGRTDTQYF. The CDR3 region has the DNA TGTGCCAGCAGCCCCCTAGCGGGGGGACGCACAGATACGCAGTATTTT.

The chain links TRBV6-2 or TRBV6-3 to TRBJ2-3; 11 nucleotides agree with TRBD2. Germline assignment: CDR1 MNHEY and CDR2 SVGEGT. The CDR3 has 15 residues. With 5 bases clipped from V and 7 bases from J, the junction kept 8 bases outside the gene matches. For the CDR3, the DNA is TGTGCCAGCAGTAGACTAGCGGGGACCTCTAATACGCAGTATTTT. Amino acids: CASSRLAGTSNTQYF.

This CDR3 is CASSQVAQETQYF. The DNA for the CDR3 is TGTGCCAGCAGCCAAGTAGCCCAAGAGACCCAGTACTTC. The chain uses TRBV3-1 (or the pseudogene TRBV3-2) and TRBJ2-5; D is unresolved. Trimming stripped 1 base from V and 1 base from J, with 4 bases between. The CDR3 covers 13 residues. Germline CDR1 LGHDT, CDR2 YNNKEL (reference sequence).

The chain is built from TRBV27 and TRBJ1-4, with 7 bases aligning to TRBD1. Germline V lookup: CDR1 MNHEY, CDR2 SMNVEV (reference sequence). The V gene end was trimmed by 3 bases and the J gene end by 6 bases; junction bases not matched to a gene: 16. This CDR3 has 18 residues. The CDR3 DNA reads TGTGCCAGCAGTTTCGATCTCAATACAGGGGTGGACGATGAAAAACTGTTTTTT. Its protein is CASSFDLNTGVDDEKLFF.

The chain is built from TRBV5-1 and TRBJ2-1; 9 nucleotides agree with TRBD2. The CDR3 consists of 17 residues. The germline CDR1 and CDR2 sequences are SGHRS and YFSETQ. J lost 5 bases, V lost 3 bases, and 12 bases had no gene match. The CDR3 coding sequence is TGCGCCAGCAGCTGGCTCCCCAGCGGGGGGCAAAACAATGAGCAGTTCTTC. Its translation: CASSWLPSGGQNNEQFF. Looking up the rest from reference TRBV5-1 and TRBJ2-1 gives the full variable domain: KAGVTQTPRYLIKTRGQQVTLSCSPISGHRSVSWYQQTPGQGLQFLFEYFSETQRNKGNFPGRFSGRQFSNSRSEMNVSTLELGDSALYLCASSWLPSGGQNNEQFFGPGTRLTVL.

V gene TRBV6-4 combines with J gene TRBJ1-1; a possible D gene is TRBD1 (5 bases). The CDR3 sequence is 14 residues long. The V end lost 6 bases, the J end lost 4 bases, and 15 bases lay between the germline ends. Germline lookup yields CDR1 MRHNA and CDR2 SNTAGT. The CDR3 here is CASSATDSATEAFF. The CDR3 DNA reads as TGTGCCAGCAGCGCAACTGACAGTGCCACTGAAGCTTTCTTT.